Presented here are 17 T cell receptor beta chains from one specimen sequenced in a study of blood T cell repertoires in COVID-19. Data came from immunoSEQ multiplex PCR; TCRdb stores just in-frame clones and leaves some out. The sample records 10,000 to 15,000 clones, 78% being singletons. The specimen sequenced was peripheral blood. The receptors shown here come from a human donor in a cohort sampled during active COVID-19.

The chain has TRBV6-5 and TRBJ1-3; no clear D gene. The CDR3 has 15 amino acids. V gave up 0 bases and J gave up 2 bases, with 8 bases separating them. Germline CDR1 is MNHEY and CDR2 is SVGAGI. CDR3 protein: CASSYSEGTGNTIYF. CDR3 bases: TGTGCCAGCAGTTACTCGGAGGGAACTGGAAACACCATATATTTT.

This rearrangement joins TRBV5-6 to TRBJ2-7, with 8 bases fitting TRBD1. There are 15 residues in the CDR3. Germline V lookup: CDR1 SGHDT, CDR2 YYEEEE. V lost 3 bases to trimming and J lost 3 bases; unmatched junction nucleotides: 8. The DNA for the CDR3 is TGTGCCAGCAGCTCCCTGGACAGGGTTAACTACGAGCAGTACTTC. It is translated as CASSSLDRVNYEQYF. Combining the CDR3 with reference TRBV5-6 and TRBJ2-7 gives the whole variable domain DAGVTQSPTHLIKTRGQQVTLRCSPKSGHDTVSWYQQALGQGPQFIFQYYEEEERQRGNFPDRFSGHQFPNYSSELNVNALLLGDSALYLCASSSLDRVNYEQYFGPGTRLTVT.

The chain joins TRBV4-2 to TRBJ1-1; D may be TRBD1 (6 bases). V shed 5 bases and J shed 3 bases, with 22 bases lying between them. Germline values: CDR1 LGHNA, CDR2 YNFKEQ. The CDR3 sequence is 17 residues long. CDR3 amino acids: CASSTRQVPRMDTEAFF. CDR3 nucleotides: TGTGCCAGCAGCACCCGACAGGTCCCTCGCATGGACACTGAAGCTTTCTTT.

The chain combines TRBV7-3 with TRBJ2-3; TRBD2 matches at 16 bases. With V trimmed by 3 bases and J by 5 bases, 8 bases remained unmatched. The germline CDR1 and CDR2 sequences are SGHTA and FQGTGA. The CDR3 has 18 residues. The CDR3 nucleotides read TGTGCCAGCAGCTTGGACGGGACTAGCGGGGGGGCCATAGATACGCAGTATTTT. Its translation: CASSLDGTSGGAIDTQYF. The complete variable domain, with remaining parts taken from reference TRBV7-3 and TRBJ2-3, reads GAGVSQTPSNKVTEKGKYVELRCDPISGHTALYWYRQSLGQGPEFLIYFQGTGAADDSGLPNDRFFAVRPEGSVSTLKIQRTERGDSAVYLCASSLDGTSGGAIDTQYFGPGTRLTVL.

The chain links TRBV5-1 to TRBJ2-3; 13 bases are a match to TRBD2. With V trimmed by 5 bases and J by 2 bases, 5 bases remained unmatched. There are 16 residues in the CDR3. Germline assignment: CDR1 SGHRS and CDR2 YFSETQ. Written as DNA, the CDR3 is TGCGCCAGCAGACGGACTAGCGGGGGCTACACAGATACGCAGTATTTT. Translating it yields CASRRTSGGYTDTQYF.

V usage is TRBV6-2 or TRBV6-3 and J usage is TRBJ1-1; 7 positions match TRBD1. The V segment lost 4 bases and the J segment 8 bases; nucleotides outside the gene matches: 7. This CDR3 has 13 residues. Germline-derived CDR1 and CDR2 are MNHEY and SVGEGT. The CDR3 coding sequence is TGTGCCAGCAGTTTAGTTGGGGGACAGGAAGCTTTCTTT. Translation gives CASSLVGGQEAFF.

The chain employs TRBV10-3 and TRBJ2-7; D is unclear. Germline assignment: CDR1 ENHRY and CDR2 SYGVKD. This CDR3 spans 12 amino acids. V was pared by 11 bases and J by 1 base, with 12 bases between. CDR3 loop: CAHAAVSYEQYF. In nucleotides, the CDR3 is TGTGCCCACGCGGCAGTTTCCTACGAGCAGTACTTC.

The chain has TRBV9 and TRBJ2-3, with TRBD2 matching over 9 bases. In germline, CDR1 is SGDLS, CDR2 YYNGEE. The CDR3 runs to 16 residues. Unmatched junction bases numbered 7, after V lost 3 bases and J lost 2 bases. In DNA, the CDR3 is TGTGCCAGCAGCGCCCGACTAGCGGACCCCACAGATACGCAGTATTTT. The encoded protein is CASSARLADPTDTQYF.

The rearrangement joins TRBV5-4 to TRBJ1-1; 10 positions match TRBD1. J was trimmed by 2 bases and V by 3 bases; bases with no gene match: 4. This CDR3 region has 15 residues. Germline CDR1 is SGHNT and CDR2 is YYREEE (reference sequence). CDR3 coding DNA: TGTGCCAGCAGCTCCCGGGACAGGGGCAACACTGAAGCTTTCTTT. This translates into CASSSRDRGNTEAFF.

This clone occurred once. V gene TRBV19 combines with J gene TRBJ1-1; tentatively, D is TRBD1 (6 bases). This CDR3 has 13 residues. The germline CDR1 and CDR2 sequences are LNHDA and SQIVND (reference sequence). Trimming left V 1 base short and J 12 bases short, with 15 bases between. The CDR3 region is CASSIVGQPRSFF. CDR3 DNA sequence: TGTGCCAGTAGTATAGTTGGACAGCCCCGGTCTTTCTTT.

J is TRBJ1-5 and V is TRBV10-3; D is undetermined. Germline CDR1 is ENHRY and CDR2 is SYGVKD. Trimming shortened V by 3 bases and J by 0 bases, and 9 bases separated the two germline ends. The CDR3 runs to 15 residues. In DNA, the CDR3 is TGTGCCATCAGTGAAAGAGGGAATAGCAATCAGCCCCAGCATTTT. Translated: CAISERGNSNQPQHF.

The rearrangement uses TRBV19 and TRBJ2-7, with 10 bases that match TRBD1. The germline V gene has CDR1 LNHDA and CDR2 SQIVND (reference sequence). The CDR3 loop spans 13 amino acids. The V and J ends lost 9 bases and 0 bases, in that order; junction bases with no gene match: 2. The CDR3 DNA follows: TGTGCCAGCCGGGACAGGGGCTCCTACGAGCAGTACTTC. Translating it yields CASRDRGSYEQYF.

V is TRBV6-5 and J is TRBJ2-3, with D possibly being TRBD2 (6 bases). The germline CDR1 and CDR2 sequences are MNHEY and SVGAGI. CDR3 length: 13 amino acids. V lost 7 bases to trimming and J lost 1 base, with 9 bases between them. CDR3 sequence reads: CASKERGTDTQYF. CDR3 sequence (DNA): TGTGCCAGCAAGGAGCGGGGCACAGATACGCAGTATTTT.

This clone was counted between two and nine times. The rearrangement joins TRBV9 to TRBJ2-5, with 8 bases lining up with TRBD2. Trimming at V came to 4 bases and at J to 1 base, leaving 9 bases not matched to a gene. CDR1 and CDR2 from the germline V gene are SGDLS and YYNGEE. This CDR3 is 16 amino acids long. Here the CDR3 reads CASSPPSGGLQETQYF. Written as DNA, the CDR3 is TGTGCCAGCAGCCCTCCGAGCGGGGGCCTCCAAGAGACCCAGTACTTC.

This chain connects TRBV9 to TRBJ1-6; no definite D call. Germline V gives CDR1 SGDLS, CDR2 YYNGEE. V was cut by 0 bases and J by 0 bases, with 10 bases left in between. The CDR3 contains 17 residues. CDR3 coding DNA: TGTGCCAGCAGCGTAGAGAGGTCGCGCTCCTATAATTCACCCCTCCACTTT. As protein: CASSVERSRSYNSPLHF.

V gene TRBV10-2 combines with J gene TRBJ1-2; TRBD1 matches at 9 bases. J was trimmed by 4 bases and V by 2 bases; bases with no gene match: 2. Germline V CDR1 and CDR2: WSHSY, SAAADI. The CDR3 is made up of 14 amino acids. In DNA, the CDR3 is TGCGCCAGCAGTGAGGGGGACAGGGTCTATGGCTACACCTTC. It encodes CASSEGDRVYGYTF.

In DNA form, the CDR3 reads TGTGCCAGCAGTTTATTCGACAGGTACTATGGCTACACCTTC. Residues: CASSLFDRYYGYTF. The rearrangement joins TRBV28 to TRBJ1-2, with D possibly matching TRBD1 (6 bases). Germline V gives CDR1 MDHEN, CDR2 SYDVKM. This CDR3 has 14 residues. The germline V and J ends were trimmed by 1 base and 3 bases, with 9 bases remaining between them.